This T cell receptor (beta chain) was retrieved from a study of shared clonotypes between healthy human individuals. CDR1 and CDR2 from the germline V gene are MGHRA and YSYEKL. V was pared by 0 bases and J by 2 bases, with 4 bases of the junction left unmatched. The CDR3 consists of 15 residues. Profiling relied on immunoSEQ multiplex PCR, and the TCRdb table lists in-frame clones only, not all of them. This sample carries millions of clones, 90% to 95% of them seen once, and the ten largest clones take 0.13%. The table lists this clone with a count of one. The chain links TRBV4-1 to TRBJ2-7, with 7 bases matching TRBD1. Sequencing was performed on naive CD4+ T cells sorted from blood. Subset here: CD45RA+ positively selected. The TCR originated in a man between 18 and 35 years old in good health. The CDR3: CASSQDRTGAYEQYF. The CDR3 region has the DNA TGCGCCAGCAGCCAAGATCGGACAGGAGCCTACGAGCAGTACTTC.